The 15 T cell receptor beta chains below come from one sample, sequenced in a study of cytomegalovirus exposure and HLA in healthy donors. This PCR relied on a set of 60 Vbeta primers and 13 Jbeta primers. Here immunoSEQ multiplex PCR was the method, and the copy in TCRdb shows in-frame clones only, minus some. The sample consists of over 100,000 clones, 8.5% to 10% of them appearing once. The sample taken for sequencing was PBMCs. These TCRs come from a man in his forties or fifties in good health and CMV-seronegative.

The J gene is TRBJ2-7, the V gene TRBV5-1; D might be TRBD1 (6 bases). Trimming stripped 5 bases from V and 3 bases from J, with 12 bases between. The CDR3 spans 13 residues. Germline assignment: CDR1 SGHRS and CDR2 YFSETQ. For the CDR3, the DNA is TGCGCCAGCAGGGAACGGGACAACTACGAGCAGTACTTC. Translating it yields CASRERDNYEQYF.

A few counts support this clone. J is TRBJ2-7 and V is TRBV4-2; 9 positions agree with TRBD1. The CDR3 sequence is 14 residues long. Germline assignment: CDR1 LGHNA and CDR2 YNFKEQ. The V and J ends lost 5 bases and 5 bases, in that order; junction bases with no gene match: 7. The CDR3 here is CASSSRDRADEQYF. The CDR3, as DNA: TGTGCCAGCAGCTCCCGGGACAGGGCCGACGAGCAGTACTTC.

This chain connects TRBV4-1 to TRBJ2-7; TRBD1 is a possible D gene (6 bases). The CDR3 consists of 16 residues. Germline V gene sequence: CDR1 MGHRA, CDR2 YSYEKL. The V end was cut by 4 bases, the J end by 0 bases, with 16 bases between. The CDR3 sequence: CASSLSDGQPSYEQYF. The CDR3 coding sequence is TGCGCCAGCAGCCTTTCGGATGGACAGCCCTCCTACGAGCAGTACTTC.

The chain links TRBV9 to TRBJ2-5; TRBD1 agrees at 11 bases. Germline trimming cut 2 bases from V and 4 bases from J; bases unmatched to any gene: 4. The CDR3 loop spans 15 amino acids. CDR1 and CDR2 (germline): SGDLS, YYNGEE. The DNA of the CDR3 is TGTGCCAGCAGCGTGGGACAGGGGGGACGAGAGACCCAGTACTTC. Protein: CASSVGQGGRETQYF. Full variable domain (remainder filled in from reference TRBV9 and TRBJ2-5): DSGVTQTPKHLITATGQRVTLRCSPRSGDLSVYWYQQSLDQGLQFLIQYYNGEERAKGNILERFSAQQFPDLHSELNLSSLELGDSALYFCASSVGQGGRETQYFGPGTRLLVL.

This clone was counted a few times. Here the CDR3 DNA reads TGTGCCAGCAGCACAGACGCGTCTGGAAACACCATATATTTT. Its protein is CASSTDASGNTIYF. The rearrangement links TRBV6-5 to TRBJ1-3; D call uncertain. The CDR3 contains 14 residues. The germline gives CDR1 MNHEY, CDR2 SVGAGI. V lost 6 bases and J 1 base, leaving 10 bases between the germline ends.

This clone came up a few times. The gene calls are TRBV30 and TRBJ1-1; 7 nucleotides align to TRBD1. This CDR3 has 16 residues. CDR1 GTSNPN and CDR2 SVGIG come from the germline V gene (reference sequence). Trimming at V came to 1 base and at J to 1 base, leaving 9 bases not matched to a gene. This chain's CDR3 is CAWSGGGLPGNTEAFF. Here the CDR3 DNA reads TGTGCCTGGAGTGGAGGGGGCCTACCAGGGAACACTGAAGCTTTCTTT.

The chain uses TRBV6-5 and TRBJ2-2; TRBD2 matches 8 bases. The CDR3 covers 16 residues. From germline, CDR1 is MNHEY and CDR2 SVGAGI. V was pared by 0 bases and J by 1 base, with 1 base of the junction left unmatched. CDR3 DNA sequence: TGTGCCAGCAGTTACTCCGGGGGGGGGAACACCGGGGAGCTGTTTTTT. Protein: CASSYSGGGNTGELFF.

There are a few counts of this clone. This chain joins TRBV5-1 and TRBJ2-5; 11 bases align to TRBD2. The DNA end is a closer match to TRBJ2-7, so the J assignment may be wrong. CDR3 length: 16 amino acids. Per the germline V gene, CDR1 is SGHRS and CDR2 is YFSETQ. The CDR3 nucleotides are TGCGCCAGCAGCTTAGTTACTAGCGGGGGAGCCTACGAGCAGTACTTC. Its protein product is CASSLVTSGGAYEQYF.

The rearrangement links TRBV5-6 to TRBJ2-2, with 7 bases that match TRBD1. Germline CDR1 reads SGHDT; CDR2 reads YYEEEE. V lost 4 bases and J lost 5; bases outside the gene matches: 5. The length of the CDR3 is 14 residues. CDR3 loop: CASSPPDRTGELFF. The CDR3 coding sequence is TGTGCCAGCAGCCCCCCGGACAGGACCGGGGAGCTGTTTTTT.

This clone turned up a few times. The rearrangement links TRBV7-2 to TRBJ1-5; TRBD1 agrees at 7 bases. Losses at the gene ends were 1 base for V and 4 bases for J; bases not matched to a gene: 4. The CDR3 sequence is 15 residues long. In germline, CDR1 is SGHTA, CDR2 FQGNSA. CDR3 bases: TGTGCCAGCAGCTTAGAAGGGGGACAGAATCAGCCCCAGCATTTT. This translates into CASSLEGGQNQPQHF. The full variable domain, in which reference TRBV7-2 and TRBJ1-5 provide the parts outside the CDR3, is GAGVSQSPSNKVTEKGKDVELRCDPISGHTALYWYRQSLGQGLEFLIYFQGNSAPDKSGLPSDRFSAERTGGSVSTLTIQRTQQEDSAVYLCASSLEGGQNQPQHFGDGTRLSIL.

This clone was seen a handful of times. The J gene is TRBJ2-3, the V gene TRBV7-3; 8 bases align to TRBD1. There are 15 residues in the CDR3. The J segment lost 7 bases and the V segment lost 2 bases, leaving 8 bases of the junction unmatched. Germline V CDR1 and CDR2: SGHTA, FQGTGA. CDR3 protein: CASSLSAGGEYTQYF. As DNA, the CDR3 is TGTGCCAGCAGCTTATCGGCAGGGGGCGAATATACGCAGTATTTT.

J is TRBJ2-7 and V is TRBV5-6; the match to TRBD2 covers 12 bases. This CDR3 is 16 amino acids long. Germline CDR1 and CDR2: SGHDT and YYEEEE. Unmatched junction bases numbered 8, after V lost 4 bases and J lost 3 bases. CDR3: CASSLGTSGSHYEQYF. The DNA for the CDR3 is TGTGCCAGCAGCCTAGGGACTAGCGGGTCCCACTACGAGCAGTACTTC. Variable domain in full (rest from reference TRBV5-6 and TRBJ2-7): DAGVTQSPTHLIKTRGQQVTLRCSPKSGHDTVSWYQQALGQGPQFIFQYYEEEERQRGNFPDRFSGHQFPNYSSELNVNALLLGDSALYLCASSLGTSGSHYEQYFGPGTRLTVT.

The rearrangement uses TRBV28 and TRBJ1-1; 7 positions agree with TRBD1. Germline CDR1 and CDR2: MDHEN and SYDVKM. The CDR3 has 14 residues. Trimming cost V 3 bases and J 6 bases; bases outside gene matches: 7. The CDR3 DNA follows: TGTGCCAGCAGTTTCACAGGGGTGCGGGCTGAAGCTTTCTTT. Encoded protein: CASSFTGVRAEAFF. The full variable domain, its missing parts supplied by reference TRBV28 and TRBJ1-1, is DVKVTQSSRYLVKRTGEKVFLECVQDMDHENMFWYRQDPGLGLRLIYFSYDVKMKEKGDIPEGYSVSREKKERFSLILESASTNQTSMYLCASSFTGVRAEAFFGQGTRLTVV.

This clone was recorded a few times. V usage is TRBV11-3 and J usage is TRBJ2-1; a weak D match, TRBD1 (5 bases). This CDR3 is built from 13 residues. V was pared by 1 base and J by 9 bases, with 10 bases between. Germline V gives CDR1 SGHNT, CDR2 YENEEA. The CDR3 protein is CASSLGGQIEQFF. Written as DNA, the CDR3 is TGTGCCAGCAGCTTAGGGGGCCAAATTGAGCAGTTCTTC.

This clone was seen more than once but under ten times. This chain uses TRBV10-3 with TRBJ2-1; D gene unclear. Germline CDR1 and CDR2: ENHRY and SYGVKD. V lost 7 bases and J 6 bases, leaving 7 bases between the germline ends. This CDR3 is built from 11 residues. The CDR3 region is CAITSGNEQFF. The CDR3 DNA is TGTGCCATCACTTCCGGCAATGAGCAGTTCTTC.